Each of the 13 T cell receptor beta chains below was sequenced from the same sample in a study of blood T cell repertoires in COVID-19. Clones were read by immunoSEQ multiplex PCR, and TCRdb kept only the in-frame ones, dropping some. The sample has around 240,000 clones; about 83% are singletons. Sequenced: peripheral blood. These receptors all stem from a woman in her forties or fifties with acute or convalescent COVID-19.

The rearrangement links TRBV5-5 to TRBJ1-1, with TRBD1 as a possible D gene (6 bases). The CDR3 runs to 13 residues. Germline CDR1 reads SGHKS; CDR2 reads YYEKEE (reference sequence). The V end was cut by 1 base, the J end by 6 bases, with 10 bases between. This chain's CDR3 is CASSLTGKAEAFF. The CDR3 region has the DNA TGTGCCAGCAGCTTGACAGGGAAGGCTGAAGCTTTCTTT.

The V and J genes are TRBV3-1 (or the pseudogene TRBV3-2) and TRBJ1-2; 7 positions match TRBD1. The CDR3 has 14 residues. V lost 4 bases to trimming and J lost 8 bases; unmatched junction nucleotides: 10. Per germline, CDR1 LGHDT and CDR2 YNNKEL (reference sequence). The DNA for the CDR3 is TGTGCCAGCAGCCCATTCTCGACAGGGTACGGCTACACCTTC. Amino acids: CASSPFSTGYGYTF.

This chain uses TRBV10-1 with TRBJ2-2; D call uncertain. Trimming left V 2 bases short and J 0 bases short, with 10 bases between. The germline V gene encodes CDR1 WNHNN and CDR2 SYGVQD (reference sequence). There are 16 residues in the CDR3. CDR3 DNA: TGCGCCAGCAGTGAGGACTCCCGCCCGAACACCGGGGAGCTGTTTTTT. Translating it yields CASSEDSRPNTGELFF.

V is TRBV24-1 and J is TRBJ2-3; 7 positions match TRBD2. Germline assignment: CDR1 KGHDR and CDR2 SFDVKD. The J segment lost 6 bases and the V segment lost 9 bases, leaving 5 bases of the junction unmatched. The CDR3 runs to 12 residues. CDR3 DNA: TGTGCCACCCGGGACGGGGGGGATACGCAGTATTTT. Residues: CATRDGGDTQYF.

The rearrangement joins TRBV3-1 (or the pseudogene TRBV3-2) to TRBJ2-1, with D hard to call. The V end lost 2 bases, the J end lost 9 bases, and 20 bases lay between the germline ends. Germline V gene lookup returns CDR1 LGHDT and CDR2 YNNKEL (reference sequence). The CDR3 sequence is 16 residues long. The CDR3 coding sequence is TGTGCCAGCAGCCAATCGCGACTCCGAAGTTCAATTGAGCAGTTCTTC. Its protein product is CASSQSRLRSSIEQFF.

V and J are TRBV15 and TRBJ2-7; TRBD1 aligns across 9 bases. CDR1 and CDR2 from the germline V gene are LNHNV and YYDKDF (reference sequence). The CDR3 is 17 amino acids. The ends lost 0 bases at V and 2 bases at J; junction bases unmatched: 8. For the CDR3, the DNA is TGTGCCACCAGCAGAGAGTGGCGGGGACAGGGTACCTACGAGCAGTACTTC. It translates to CATSREWRGQGTYEQYF.

The count of this clone is one. The chain joins TRBV19 to TRBJ1-5; D possibly corresponds to TRBD1 (5 bases). The V end was cut by 6 bases, the J end by 0 bases, with 12 bases between. Per germline, CDR1 LNHDA and CDR2 SQIVND (reference sequence). The CDR3 contains 15 residues. The CDR3 DNA reads TGTGCCAGTAGCGTGACAGTAGATAGCAATCAGCCCCAGCATTTT. It yields the protein CASSVTVDSNQPQHF.

This chain joins TRBV4-1 and TRBJ2-5; 11 bases match TRBD2. The CDR3 runs 17 residues. The germline V gene has CDR1 MGHRA and CDR2 YSYEKL. V dropped 0 bases and J dropped 5; count of bases not matched to a gene: 8. CDR3 protein: CASSQDPTSGSSETQYF. Written as DNA, the CDR3 is TGCGCCAGCAGCCAAGACCCCACTAGCGGGAGTTCGGAGACCCAGTACTTC.

The chain links TRBV6-2 or TRBV6-3 to TRBJ1-1, with D unclear. In germline, CDR1 is MNHEY, CDR2 SVGEGT. This CDR3 spans 14 amino acids. Trimming removed 5 bases at V and 3 bases at J, with 13 bases between. In DNA, the CDR3 is TGTGCCAGCAGTAGAGGAAGTATGGACACTGAAGCTTTCTTT. This encodes CASSRGSMDTEAFF.

This clone was counted a few times. J is TRBJ1-2 and V is TRBV28, with 7 bases fitting TRBD1. CDR1 and CDR2 (germline): MDHEN, SYDVKM. The trim removed 6 bases at V and 8 bases at J, leaving 6 bases unmatched. This CDR3 contains 12 residues. This CDR3 reads CASRPDRAGYTF. The CDR3 DNA follows: TGTGCCAGCAGACCCGACAGGGCCGGCTACACCTTC.

The chain joins TRBV7-3 to TRBJ1-1; tentative D call: TRBD1 (5 bases). Germline-derived CDR1 and CDR2 are SGHTA and FQGTGA. The V and J ends lost 1 base and 5 bases respectively, with 14 bases between them. The CDR3 runs to 15 residues. The CDR3 sequence: CASSLNGGGGTEAFF. The CDR3 nucleotides are TGTGCCAGCAGCTTAAATGGGGGAGGTGGGACTGAAGCTTTCTTT.

The chain recombines TRBV5-1 with TRBJ2-3; 7 nucleotides agree with TRBD1. CDR1 SGHRS and CDR2 YFSETQ come from the germline V gene. The CDR3 spans 16 residues. Losses at the gene ends were 2 bases for V and 2 bases for J; bases not matched to a gene: 8. The CDR3 loop is CASSLFPGQNTDTQYF. CDR3 sequence (DNA): TGCGCCAGCAGCTTATTTCCGGGACAGAACACAGATACGCAGTATTTT.

The CDR3 reads CASSSSWTGKLHTEAFF. The CDR3 nucleotides are TGTGCCAGCAGTTCGTCCTGGACAGGGAAGTTACACACTGAAGCTTTCTTT. The genes are TRBV27 and TRBJ1-1; TRBD1 agrees at 8 bases. CDR3 length: 17 amino acids. The V segment lost 4 bases and the J segment 3 bases; nucleotides outside the gene matches: 13. Per the germline V gene, CDR1 is MNHEY and CDR2 is SMNVEV (reference sequence).